The rows below give T cell receptor beta chains drawn from one sample of a study of OX40 agonist ivuxolimab in advanced cancers. The table came from immunoSEQ multiplex PCR; TCRdb's copy has only in-frame clones and leaves some out. The sample has tens of thousands of clones, approximately 85% seen once. The sample was CD4+ or CD8+ T cells sorted from blood, taken in a trial of the OX40 agonist ivuxolimab. These receptors originate from an adult with an advanced solid tumor such as melanoma, head and neck, liver or kidney cancer. CDR3s include the opening cysteine and the closing phenylalanine or tryptophan.

V gene,CDR3 protein
TRBV28,CASSSGQVARTGELFF
TRBV7-3,CASSSRAGGTDTQYF
TRBV30,CASAPRRVSYEQYF
TRBV28,CASRWGGNTGELFF
TRBV5-6,CASRRFSGEFYEQYF
TRBV30,CAWSVARTAGWQKGYTF
TRBV9,CASSVWKGGGEKLFF
TRBV5-1,CASSLGDRGPYNEQFF
TRBV27,CASSPGYGYTF
TRBV19,CASSILGFNQPQHF
TRBV29-1,CSAGTDTQYF
TRBV7-9,CASSGTTGGTEAFF
TRBV10-3,CAISGDGHNEKLFF
TRBV21-1,CASSKSLGGSSYNEQFF
TRBV19,CASSLKAGGSYEQYF
TRBV19,CASRAGGRPTDTQYF
TRBV9,CASSVAAQGFGYTF
TRBV18,CASSQGGVGYTF
TRBV4-2,CASSQVVWRQGDSNQPQHF
TRBV6-6,CASSMTALPASYGYTF
TRBV10-3,CAISGQGSSYNSPLHF
TRBV27,CASSLRQRNTEAFF
TRBV2,CASSGGHPKNGYTF
TRBV7-9,CASSNRDYRGYEQYF
TRBV19,CASSMLGPNYGYTF
TRBV5-5,CASSLVQGQGTEAFF
TRBV5-4,CASSSARQPNTEAFF
TRBV5-8,CAGRTTATNEKLFF